This T cell receptor beta chain is drawn from a study of a mutant IDH1 vaccine in newly diagnosed glioma. Study-level information: Treated patients showed a male proportion of 62.5%, a female proportion of around 40%, and a mean age of 40.4 years.

CDR3 length: 16 amino acids. The germline gives CDR1 SGHDT, CDR2 YYEEEE. Between the trimmed V and J ends, which lost 2 bases and 5 bases, there was a span of 20 bases. This clone has only one observation. Repertoires were generated with immunoSEQ multiplex PCR, while TCRdb's copy carries only in-frame clones and drops some. The sample lists about 92,000 clones, about 83% occurring once. Time point specified: baseline, week 1 (first vaccination visit). Indicated treatment: pre-vaccination baseline after standard-of-care therapy. The specimen was PBMCs, collected from a glioma patient treated with radiotherapy, temozolomide or both. The V call is TRBV5-6, the J call TRBJ2-7, with D possibly being TRBD1 (5 bases). This clonotype originated in a woman aged 50 to 60 with glioma. DNA for the CDR3: TGTGCCAGCAGCTTTCTAAACCCAGGGCAGGGCCACGAGCAGTACTTC. Residues: CASSFLNPGQGHEQYF.